This T cell receptor (beta chain) was captured by sequencing in a study of shared clonotypes between healthy human individuals. Repertoires were generated with immunoSEQ multiplex PCR, while TCRdb's copy carries only in-frame clones and drops some. Of 980,000 or so clones listed, approximately 80% are singletons. There are 14 residues in the CDR3. Trimming left V 2 bases short and J 10 bases short, with 16 bases between. Looked up from germline, CDR1 is ENHRY and CDR2 is SYGVKD. The source is a man between 18 and 35 years old in good health. V gene TRBV10-3 combines with J gene TRBJ2-3; tentative D call: TRBD1 (5 bases). Sequenced sample: memory CD4+ T cells sorted from blood. Specified subset: CD45RA-negative fraction. The chain's CDR3 is CAISEESQGGPQYF. The CDR3 nucleotides are TGTGCCATCAGTGAGGAGAGCCAGGGTGGCCCGCAGTATTTT.